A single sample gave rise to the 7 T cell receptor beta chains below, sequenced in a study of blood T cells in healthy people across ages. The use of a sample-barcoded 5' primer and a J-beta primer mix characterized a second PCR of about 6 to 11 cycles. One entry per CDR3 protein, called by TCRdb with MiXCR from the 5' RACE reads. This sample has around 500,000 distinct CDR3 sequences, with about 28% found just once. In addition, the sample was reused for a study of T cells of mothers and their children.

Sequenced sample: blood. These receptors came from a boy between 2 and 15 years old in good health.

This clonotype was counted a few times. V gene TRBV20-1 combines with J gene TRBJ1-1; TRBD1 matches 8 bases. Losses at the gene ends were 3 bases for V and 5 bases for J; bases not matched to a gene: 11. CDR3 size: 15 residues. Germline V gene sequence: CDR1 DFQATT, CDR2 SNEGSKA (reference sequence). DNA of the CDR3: TGCAGTGCTAGCCTACTACAGGGGGTAGGGACTGAAGCTTTCTTT. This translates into CSASLLQGVGTEAFF.

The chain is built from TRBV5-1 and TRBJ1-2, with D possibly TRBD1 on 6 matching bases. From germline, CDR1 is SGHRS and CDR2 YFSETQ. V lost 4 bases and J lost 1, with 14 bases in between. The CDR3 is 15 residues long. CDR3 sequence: CASSDHRAINYGYTF. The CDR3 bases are TGCGCCAGCAGCGACCACAGGGCGATTAACTATGGCTACACCTTC.

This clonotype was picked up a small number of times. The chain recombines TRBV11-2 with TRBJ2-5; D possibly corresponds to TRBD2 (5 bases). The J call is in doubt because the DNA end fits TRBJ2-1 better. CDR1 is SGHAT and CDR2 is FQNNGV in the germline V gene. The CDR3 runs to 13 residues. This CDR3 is CASSPPDFNEQFF. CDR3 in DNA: TGTGCCAGCAGCCCTCCGGACTTCAATGAGCAGTTCTTC.

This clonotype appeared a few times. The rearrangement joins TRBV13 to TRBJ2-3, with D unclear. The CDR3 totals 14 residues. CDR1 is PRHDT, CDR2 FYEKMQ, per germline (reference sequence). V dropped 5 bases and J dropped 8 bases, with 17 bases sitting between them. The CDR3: CASSHQSRLGTQYF. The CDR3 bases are TGTGCCAGCAGCCACCAATCCCGGTTGGGTACGCAGTATTTT.

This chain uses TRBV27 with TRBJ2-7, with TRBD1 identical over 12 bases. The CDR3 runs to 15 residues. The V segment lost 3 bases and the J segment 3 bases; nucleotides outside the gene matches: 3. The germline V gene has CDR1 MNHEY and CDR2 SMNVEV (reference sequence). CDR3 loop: CASSFGTGGFYEQYF. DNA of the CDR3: TGTGCCAGCAGTTTCGGGACAGGGGGCTTCTACGAGCAGTACTTC.

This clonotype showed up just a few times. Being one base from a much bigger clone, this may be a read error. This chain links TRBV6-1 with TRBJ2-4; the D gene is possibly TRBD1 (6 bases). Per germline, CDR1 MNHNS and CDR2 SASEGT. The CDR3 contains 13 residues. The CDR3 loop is CASSELTGNIRYF. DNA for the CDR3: TGTGCCAGCAGTGAGCTTACAGGGAACATTCGGTACTTC.

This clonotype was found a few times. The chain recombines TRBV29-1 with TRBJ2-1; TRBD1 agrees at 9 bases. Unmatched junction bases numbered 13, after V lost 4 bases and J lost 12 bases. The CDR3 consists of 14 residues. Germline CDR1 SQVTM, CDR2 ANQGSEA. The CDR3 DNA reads TGCAGCGTTGCCACGGAGAACAGGGGGCTTATGCAGTTCTTC. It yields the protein CSVATENRGLMQFF.